This entry is about one T cell receptor beta chain. Original handling: By means of reference gene primer amplification, nucleated cell counts were estimated. Libraries were prepared by immunoSEQ multiplex PCR; TCRdb keeps only in-frame clonotypes and omits some of them. The DNA was the basis for D and trimming; V, J and clone size are from that table. Here the sample spans some 250,000 clones, more than 75% being singletons. This specimen comes from a study of blood T cell repertoires in COVID-19. Overall study context: The cDNA or gDNA used as material had been derived from T cells, B-cell-depleted T cells, or PBMCs.

Sequenced: peripheral blood. The TCR sequence derives from a middle-aged woman who had recovered from COVID-19.

CDR3 bases: TGTGCCCGACGACCCTGGCGGAAGGGGTCACCCCTCCACTTT. It translates to CARRPWRKGSPLHF. The rearrangement links TRBV27 to TRBJ1-6; D possibly corresponds to TRBD1 (5 bases). Germline CDR1 is MNHEY and CDR2 is SMNVEV (reference sequence). This CDR3 is built from 14 residues. V lost 11 bases and J lost 10, with 21 bases in between.